These T cell receptor beta chains were read from a single sample in a study of response to subunit inactivated influenza vaccine. MiXCR, applied by TCRdb to the RT-PCR reads, yields one record per CDR3 protein. The sample carries 200,000 to 300,000 distinct CDR3 sequences, 9% to 15% recorded once. The source was non-naive T cells sorted from PBMCs, collected approximately 15 days before vaccination. These receptors all come from a man aged 50-60 years who received an inactivated influenza vaccine. The CDR3 runs from the conserved cysteine through the conserved F or W. A D gene is named only where the DNA matches it firmly. Rows may omit the clone size; those that give it use once, few, many or a size class.

TRBV6-2/TRBV6-3,TRBJ1-1,few,TRBD1,TGTGCCAGCGCCGGACAGGGGGAAGCTTTCTTT,CASAGQGEAFF
TRBV6-6,TRBJ1-5,NA,NA,TGTGCCAGCAGTTACTCCCTCGTTCAGCCCCAGCATTTT,CASSYSLVQPQHF
TRBV5-1,TRBJ1-5,NA,TRBD1,TGCGCCAGCAGCTTGCGGGCCGGACAGGGCGAGCCCCAGCATTTT,CASSLRAGQGEPQHF
TRBV5-1,TRBJ2-1,NA,NA,TGCGCCAGCAGCTTGGCCGACATCCACAATGAGCAGTTCTTC,CASSLADIHNEQFF
TRBV20-1,TRBJ1-1,NA,TRBD1,TGCAGTGTTGGACAGGGGATAACTGAAGCTTTCTTT,CSVGQGITEAFF
TRBV9,TRBJ2-7,few,TRBD2,TGTGCCAGCAGCTCCGGGACTAGCGGTTCCGACGAGCAGTACTTC,CASSSGTSGSDEQYF
TRBV4-1,TRBJ2-5,many,NA,TGCGCCAGCAGCCAAGGGCACAGAAGGGAGACCCAGTACTTC,CASSQGHRRETQYF
TRBV12-3/TRBV12-4,TRBJ2-7,many,TRBD2,TGTGCCAGCAGTTGGACTAGCGGATCCTACGAGCAGTACTTC,CASSWTSGSYEQYF
TRBV20-1,TRBJ2-1,few,TRBD2,TGCAGTGCCGCAGGACTAGCGGGAGGTGGGGGGTACAATGAGCAGTTCTTC,CSAAGLAGGGGYNEQFF
TRBV12-3/TRBV12-4,TRBJ2-2,few,TRBD1,TGTGCCAGCAGTCTACCGGGACAGGGTGTCCGGGAGCTGTTTTTT,CASSLPGQGVRELFF
TRBV2,TRBJ2-1,many,TRBD1,TGTGCCAGCAGTGACTGGGACAGAAGAAATGAGCAGTTCTTC,CASSDWDRRNEQFF
TRBV2,TRBJ2-1,few,TRBD2,TGTGCCAGCAGTGTCGAGCGGGAGGCTTCAAGACCGTTCTTC,CASSVEREASRPFF
TRBV20-1,TRBJ2-1,NA,TRBD2,TGCAGTGCTCCGTGGACTAGGGCCGGAGTCACCAATGAGCAGTTCTTC,CSAPWTRAGVTNEQFF
TRBV4-2,TRBJ2-6,once,NA,TGTGCCAGCAGCCAAGTTCTCCAGGGACTCTCCTCTGGGGCCAACGTCCTGACTTTC,CASSQVLQGLSSGANVLTF
TRBV29-1,TRBJ2-3,NA,NA,TGCAGCGCCGGGCCCACAGATACGCAGTATTTT,CSAGPTDTQYF
TRBV4-1,TRBJ1-5,few,NA,TGCGCCAGCAGCCAAGATCAGGGAAAAAACAATCAGCCCCAGCATTTT,CASSQDQGKNNQPQHF
TRBV20-1,TRBJ2-3,few,TRBD2,TGCAGTGCTGGGGCAATCGTAGCGGGGGCCGAAGATACGCAGTATTTT,CSAGAIVAGAEDTQYF
TRBV7-2,TRBJ1-5,NA,NA,TGTGCCAGCAGCTTATTGGGGGCCCGTCAGCCCCAGCATTTT,CASSLLGARQPQHF
TRBV29-1,TRBJ2-7,many,TRBD1,TGCAGCGTCACGGACAGGTACGAGCAGTACTTC,CSVTDRYEQYF
TRBV10-3,TRBJ2-2,many,TRBD2,TGTGCCATCAGGGATAGCGGGAGTACCGGGGAGCTGTTTTTT,CAIRDSGSTGELFF
TRBV2,TRBJ2-1,few,TRBD2,TGTGCCAGCATAACAGCGGGGGAGGCGGAGCAGTTCTTC,CASITAGEAEQFF
TRBV19,TRBJ1-2,few,NA,TGTGCCAGTAGTATAGGACGACGTAACTATGGCTACACCTTC,CASSIGRRNYGYTF